This T cell receptor beta chain was sequenced in a study of T cells in Graves' hyperthyroidism and ophthalmopathy (dated by TCRdb to the late 2010s). With respect to the entire study: TCR V-J signatures able to tell the groups apart were searched for in a discovery cohort of 95 or so patients, of whom about 40 had Graves' ophthalmopathy and roughly 58 had stable Graves' hyperthyroidism. Prospective prediction of ophthalmopathy was tested in an independent validation cohort of 18 to 20 hyperthyroidism patients and around 16 patients who later progressed to ophthalmopathy. The approximately 100 discovery patients were randomly split 7:3 into training and test sets. Thyroid tissue and blood T-cell repertoires from several Graves' hyperthyroidism patients were also compared in the study. After blood sampling, hyperthyroidism patients were treated with methimazole at a starting dose of 30 mg daily, and ophthalmopathy patients were treated with high-dose intravenous methylprednisolone. According to the paper, TCR Vbeta CDR3 sequencing was carried out on around 140 peripheral blood samples, which came from fewer than 50 ophthalmopathy, around 75 hyperthyroidism and some 17 progressor patients. Summary of the overall study and its limitations: In validation, progression to ophthalmopathy was predicted by the model with 55% to 71% sensitivity and about 72% specificity, a median of about 6 months before onset. Ophthalmopathy was separated from stable hyperthyroidism by a 13 V-J signature model, with approximately 89% sensitivity and 81% to 82% specificity obtained in cross-validation and 80%/75% obtained in testing. No statistical method was used to fix the sample size in advance, and group allocation was not hidden from the investigators. Blood samples also contained most of the expanded thyroid clonotypes (frequency above 0.001), which suggests that blood repertoires may reflect thyroid immune responses.

TCR beta CDR3 regions were amplified from RNA transcripts. The first round of RT-PCR for the TCR CDR3 was performed with the HTBI primer set and the Qiagen OneStep RT-PCR kit. Libraries were constructed in a second round of multiplex PCR, after which size selection and purification were performed. Sequencing of the libraries was done on an Illumina HiSeq2000 using paired-end 100 bp reads. Processing in the source paper ran as follows. SOAPnuke was used to process the raw data, throwing out any read that contained adapters or uncalled bases, had a mean Phred below 15, or lacked an exact constant-primer or identifier match. High-quality paired reads were merged using COPE v1.2.5, and each unique nucleotide sequence was defined as a clonotype. MiTCR v1.1 was used to align clonotypes to the IMGT TRBV, TRBD and TRBJ reference segments. Analysis was restricted to V-J combinations with a frequency above 0.0001, which covered about 99% of repertoires. The TCS score was defined as the ratio of F50 (clonal expansion) to E x V (chaos), calculated using BLOSUM62-based TCRdist between CDR3 peptides within each V-J. Welch's t-statistics and random forest reduced approximately 520 V-J features to about 12, which were used in a naive Bayes classifier (R e1071). The similarity between thyroid and blood repertoires was quantified using the Morisita-Horn index. TCRdb reworked the public reads: Q25 trimming with fastp, MiXCR clone assembly, productive beta chains retained. Entries that share a CDR3 protein sequence are merged under the most common genes and DNA. These V and J calls derive from TCRdb rather than the authors' analysis. In this sample the table shows hundreds of thousands of distinct CDR3 sequences, 45% of which occur a single time. The ten largest clones add up to more than 7% of the sample.

This clonotype came up many times. Its antigen is still unknown. No clone much larger than this one lies a single base away; base qualities are absent. Including the terminal cysteine and phenylalanine, the CDR3 comprises 13 residues. Just CDR3 DNA is preserved here, 39 bases in frame from base 1. For CDR1 and CDR2, the germline V gene lists SGHTA and FQGNSA. Relative to germline, V is 3 bases shorter and J is 2 bases shorter, with 4 bases between their ends. The study excluded patients with uncontrolled infections, other autoimmune diseases, pregnancy or lactation. Diagnoses were established on the basis of clinical symptoms, serum thyroxine and TRAb, thyroid ultrasound, and orbital computed tomography. Total RNA was extracted using Trizol reagent, and RNA quality was assessed on an Agilent 2100 Bioanalyzer.

The rearrangement combines TRBV7-2 with TRBJ1-4; the D gene assignment is ambiguous. This sequence originates from an adult man with Graves' disease, either hyperthyroidism or ophthalmopathy (not recorded which). Sequences were obtained from peripheral blood or thyroid tissue (not recorded which). The CDR3 region has the sequence CASSLWTNEKLFF. The nucleotide sequence reads TGTGCCAGCAGCTTGTGGACTAATGAAAAACTGTTTTTT. The full variable domain, with segments outside the CDR3 supplied by the reference TRBV7-2 and TRBJ1-4 proteins, appears as GAGVSQSPSNKVTEKGKDVELRCDPISGHTALYWYRQSLGQGLEFLIYFQGNSAPDKSGLPSDRFSAERTGGSVSTLTIQRTQQEDSAVYLCASSLWTNEKLFFGSGTQLSVL.